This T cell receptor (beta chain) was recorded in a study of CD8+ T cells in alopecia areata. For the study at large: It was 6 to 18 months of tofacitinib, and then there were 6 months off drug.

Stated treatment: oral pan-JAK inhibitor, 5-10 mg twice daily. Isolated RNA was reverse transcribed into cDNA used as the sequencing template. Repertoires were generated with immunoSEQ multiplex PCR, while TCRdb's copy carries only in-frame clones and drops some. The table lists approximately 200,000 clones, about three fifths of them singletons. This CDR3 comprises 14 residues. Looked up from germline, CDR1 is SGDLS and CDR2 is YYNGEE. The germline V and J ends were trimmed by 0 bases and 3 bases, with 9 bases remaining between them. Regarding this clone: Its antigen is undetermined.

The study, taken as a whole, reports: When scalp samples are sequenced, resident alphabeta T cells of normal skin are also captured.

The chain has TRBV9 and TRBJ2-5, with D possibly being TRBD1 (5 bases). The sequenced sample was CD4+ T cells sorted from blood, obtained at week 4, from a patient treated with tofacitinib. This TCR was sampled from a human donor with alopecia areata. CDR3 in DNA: TGTGCCAGCAGCGTAGAAGGCAGGGAAGAGACCCAGTACTTC. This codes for CASSVEGREETQYF.